These 3 T cell receptor beta chains share one sample of origin, sequenced in a study of blood T cell repertoires in COVID-19. Sequencing used immunoSEQ multiplex PCR; TCRdb keeps in-frame clones, though not all of them. In the table there are roughly 63,000 clones, 65% to 75% of which are singletons. The source material was peripheral blood. Receptors were obtained from a woman older than 75 with acute or convalescent COVID-19.

The rearrangement links TRBV28 to TRBJ2-7, with 13 bases that match TRBD2. The trim removed 2 bases at V and 3 bases at J, leaving 4 bases unmatched. The CDR3 covers 16 residues. Germline values: CDR1 MDHEN, CDR2 SYDVKM. This CDR3 reads CASSLRTSGSIYEQYF. CDR3 DNA sequence: TGTGCCAGCAGTTTAAGGACTAGCGGGAGTATCTACGAGCAGTACTTC.

The J gene is TRBJ2-1, the V gene TRBV6-5; D perhaps matches TRBD2 (6 bases). V lost 6 bases, J lost 4 bases, and 13 bases lay in between. From germline, CDR1 is MNHEY and CDR2 SVGAGI. There are 14 residues in the CDR3. CDR3 sequence reads: CASRPGLTYNEQFF. The CDR3 DNA follows: TGTGCCAGCAGGCCGGGACTTACATACAATGAGCAGTTCTTC.

CDR3 loop: CASSPRETQYF. In DNA form, the CDR3 reads TGTGCCAGCAGTCCGCGGGAGACCCAGTACTTC. This chain uses TRBV6-2 or TRBV6-3 with TRBJ2-5, with no clear D. The length of the CDR3 is 11 residues. Germline values: CDR1 MNHEY, CDR2 SVGEGT. Trimming left V 5 bases short and J 5 bases short, with 6 bases between.